This T cell receptor beta chain was captured in a study of cytomegalovirus exposure and HLA in healthy donors. Study background: The 600 to 800 first-cohort repertoires shared a platform with the 100 to 150 validation repertoires, as reported in a later analysis. Study results and caveats: With high specificity and sensitivity, the classifier reportedly diagnosed cytomegalovirus status. It was approximately 150 TCR beta chains that were listed as cytomegalovirus-associated. There were some public TCRs occurring in many donors, but most TCR sequences were rare.

The sample holds one count of this clone. Its antigen is not known. V gave up 5 bases and J gave up 0 bases; unmatched junction bases: 6. The CDR3 has 15 residues. CDR1 and CDR2 from the germline V gene are SGHTA and FQGTGA. Generated by immunoSEQ multiplex PCR, the TCRdb table keeps only in-frame clones and is missing some. Of some 77,000 clones in the sample, about 94% were seen once. The rearrangement uses TRBV7-3 and TRBJ2-5, with 7 bases matching TRBD2. The sequence derives from a man aged 18 to 35 in good health and CMV-seropositive. The specimen was PBMCs. Written as DNA, the CDR3 is TGTGCCAGCAGCAAAACGGGACTATACCAAGAGACCCAGTACTTC. As protein: CASSKTGLYQETQYF.